This entry is about one T cell receptor (beta chain). Recent vaccinations or acute infections were absent in the healthy HIV-negative adult donors. Splitting the CD4+ cells yielded a CD45RA+ naive subset and a CD45RA-negative memory subset. V gave up 2 bases and J gave up 3 bases, with 2 bases separating them. The CDR3 covers 11 residues. Researchers divided each subset's genomic DNA evenly across several immunoSEQ plates. Sequencing was performed with immunoSEQ multiplex PCR; in TCRdb, only in-frame clones are kept and a portion is missing. The table has 2 million to 3 million clones, under 95% seen once. This entry belongs to a study of shared clonotypes between healthy human individuals. Overall study: Ranging from 18 to 49 in age, donors were a couple of women and three men.

The clonotype originates from a man aged 18 to 29 in good health. Some clones in this sample may be carry-over from other donors' samples. Input material: naive CD4+ T cells from PBMCs. Noted subset: CD45RA+ positively selected. The chain joins TRBV23-1 to TRBJ2-7; D is unclear. TRBV23-1 falls under the ORF class, with uncertain function. The CDR3 DNA reads TGCGCCAGCAGTCAAGACTACGAGCAGTACTTC. Amino acid sequence: CASSQDYEQYF.